Below are 25 T cell receptor beta chains sequenced from a single sample in a study of blood T cell repertoires in COVID-19. Assay: immunoSEQ multiplex PCR; the TCRdb copy retains only in-frame clones and omits some. Here the sample spans about 120,000 clones, roughly 87% being singletons. Sequenced material: peripheral blood. The receptors were gathered from a woman older than 75 with acute or convalescent COVID-19.

V and J are TRBV9 and TRBJ2-1; D uncertain. Trimming left V 4 bases short and J 4 bases short, with 9 bases between. The CDR3 extends over 13 amino acids. Germline assignment: CDR1 SGDLS and CDR2 YYNGEE. CDR3 nucleotides: TGTGCCAGCAGCCCTGGGCTATACAATGAGCAGTTCTTC. This codes for CASSPGLYNEQFF.

The chain couples TRBV4-3 to TRBJ2-3, with D possibly being TRBD1 (6 bases). Trimming shortened V by 1 base and J by 4 bases, and 12 bases separated the two germline ends. From germline, CDR1 is LGHNA and CDR2 YSLEER. CDR3 length equals 15 residues. The CDR3 DNA follows: TGCGCCAGCAGCCAAGTAACAGGGTCTGCAGATACGCAGTATTTT. Translating gives CASSQVTGSADTQYF.

V is TRBV5-4 and J is TRBJ2-3; 7 nucleotides line up with TRBD2. Germline CDR1 is SGHNT and CDR2 is YYREEE (reference sequence). V lost 4 bases to trimming and J lost 6 bases; unmatched junction nucleotides: 8. This CDR3 region has 14 residues. CDR3 loop: CASSLPSGADTQYF. DNA of the CDR3: TGTGCCAGCAGCCTACCTAGCGGAGCTGATACGCAGTATTTT.

The chain carries TRBV12-5 and TRBJ1-5; no firm D call. Germline values: CDR1 LGHNT, CDR2 FRNRAP. The CDR3 covers 14 residues. V lost 5 bases to trimming and J lost 7 bases, with 15 bases between them. The CDR3 spells CASGSSDSRQPQHF. The CDR3 region has the DNA TGTGCTAGTGGTAGCTCGGACTCGCGCCAGCCCCAGCATTTT. The variable domain in full, completed from reference TRBV12-5 and TRBJ1-5, reads DARVTQTPRHKVTEMGQEVTMRCQPILGHNTVFWYRQTMMQGLELLAYFRNRAPLDDSGMPKDRFSAEMPDATLATLKIQPSEPRDSAVYFCASGSSDSRQPQHFGDGTRLSIL.

The chain is built from TRBV27 and TRBJ1-5; D remains unclear. CDR1 and CDR2 from the germline V gene are MNHEY and SMNVEV (reference sequence). Trimming left V 8 bases short and J 1 base short, with 18 bases between. This CDR3 comprises 16 residues. CDR3 bases: TGTGCCAGCGGTGGTCAGACGACCAGGAGCAATCAGCCCCAGCATTTT. It yields the protein CASGGQTTRSNQPQHF.

This clone was picked up a small number of times. The chain is built from TRBV5-6 and TRBJ1-2; D might be TRBD1 (5 bases). Between the trimmed V and J ends, which lost 0 bases and 9 bases, there was a span of 15 bases. The germline V gene encodes CDR1 SGHDT and CDR2 YYEEEE. The CDR3 is made up of 14 amino acids. CDR3 in DNA: TGTGCCAGCAGCTTGGCCCAGGGCGGCGCAAGCTACACCTTC. Translation: CASSLAQGGASYTF.

The CDR3 DNA reads TGTGCCAGCTTACCCGACAGTTACGAGCAGTACGTC. Translating it yields CASLPDSYEQYV. The chain is built from TRBV2 and TRBJ2-7; TRBD1 is a possible D gene (5 bases). The CDR3 spans 12 residues. Germline V gene lookup returns CDR1 SNHLY and CDR2 FYNNEI. V was trimmed by 8 bases and J by 4 bases, leaving 12 bases between them.

The V gene is TRBV7-8, the J gene TRBJ2-1; D is unclear. The CDR3 has 13 amino acids. Trimming left V 0 bases short and J 12 bases short, with 12 bases between. CDR1 and CDR2 (germline): SGHVS, FQNEAQ. CDR3 in amino acids: CASSLALVATQFF. The CDR3 DNA is TGTGCCAGCAGCTTAGCTTTAGTAGCCACGCAGTTCTTC.

Here the CDR3 reads CASSRDRAGQPQHF. The CDR3, as DNA: TGTGCCAGCAGTCGGGACAGGGCCGGACAGCCCCAGCATTTT. The genes are TRBV5-6 and TRBJ1-5; 9 nucleotides match TRBD1. After removal of 5 bases from V and 7 bases from J, the junction contained 7 bases not matched to a gene. Germline CDR1 is SGHDT and CDR2 is YYEEEE. The CDR3 loop spans 14 amino acids.

The chain carries TRBV6-9 and TRBJ2-2; possibly TRBD1 for D (6 bases). Germline CDR1 reads MNHGY; CDR2 reads SVAAGI. The CDR3 consists of 16 residues. Between the trimmed V and J ends, which lost 0 bases and 7 bases, there was a span of 15 bases. The CDR3 coding sequence is TGTGCCAGCAGTTATTCGACTCAACAGGGTATCGGGGAGCTGTTTTTT. Its protein is CASSYSTQQGIGELFF.

The gene calls are TRBV5-5 and TRBJ1-1, with D possibly being TRBD1 (5 bases). The CDR3 contains 15 residues. The V gene lost 1 base and the J gene lost 4 bases, with 14 bases spanning the gap. Germline lookup yields CDR1 SGHKS and CDR2 YYEKEE (reference sequence). The CDR3 DNA follows: TGTGCCAGCAGCTTGTTGTTGACCGGGGGCACTGAAGCTTTCTTT. Translated, it gives CASSLLLTGGTEAFF.

The chain recombines TRBV18 with TRBJ1-1; TRBD1 might be the D (6 bases). Trimming cost V 6 bases and J 0 bases, with 14 bases left between them. The CDR3 sequence is 15 residues long. Germline assignment: CDR1 KGHSH and CDR2 LQKENI. The CDR3 loop reads CASSISDRLNTEAFF. In nucleotides, the CDR3 is TGTGCCAGCTCGATTAGTGACAGGTTGAACACTGAAGCTTTCTTT.

The chain recombines TRBV6-5 with TRBJ1-1, with D uncertain. V lost 6 bases and J lost 1, with 15 bases in between. Per germline, CDR1 MNHEY and CDR2 SVGAGI. The CDR3 is 15 residues long. The chain's CDR3 is CASRRTAPGNTEAFF. In nucleotides, the CDR3 is TGTGCCAGCAGGCGAACAGCTCCAGGGAACACTGAAGCTTTCTTT.

V is TRBV4-2 and J is TRBJ2-4, with 16 bases lining up with TRBD2. CDR1 is LGHNA and CDR2 is YNFKEQ in the germline V gene. The CDR3 is made up of 17 amino acids. The ends lost 4 bases at V and 8 bases at J; junction bases unmatched: 8. CDR3 protein: CASSRGLAGGHRDIQYF. The DNA of the CDR3 is TGTGCCAGCAGCCGGGGACTAGCGGGGGGGCACAGGGACATTCAGTACTTC.

This clone occurred once. V gene TRBV5-1 combines with J gene TRBJ2-2; 7 bases fit TRBD1. Germline values: CDR1 SGHRS, CDR2 YFSETQ. Trimming removed 6 bases from V and 5 bases from J; junction bases left unmatched: 7. The CDR3 is made up of 14 amino acids. The DNA of the CDR3 is TGCGCCAGCACCCCCGACAGGGAAACCGGGGAGCTGTTTTTT. It codes for CASTPDRETGELFF. The whole variable domain, remainder taken from reference TRBV5-1 and TRBJ2-2, is KAGVTQTPRYLIKTRGQQVTLSCSPISGHRSVSWYQQTPGQGLQFLFEYFSETQRNKGNFPGRFSGRQFSNSRSEMNVSTLELGDSALYLCASTPDRETGELFFGEGSRLTVL.

This rearrangement joins TRBV10-2 to TRBJ2-7; TRBD1 aligns across 8 bases. There are 14 residues in the CDR3. Germline CDR1 is WSHSY and CDR2 is SAAADI. V shed 8 bases and J 2 bases; nucleotides not matched to a gene: 8. The CDR3 coding sequence is TGCGCCAGCCGATCCGGGACAGGTCCCTACGAGCAGTACGTC. Protein product: CASRSGTGPYEQYV.

The rearrangement links TRBV2 to TRBJ2-1; TRBD2 is a possible D gene (7 bases). Germline lookup yields CDR1 SNHLY and CDR2 FYNNEI. V lost 6 bases, J lost 7 bases, and 19 bases lay in between. CDR3 size: 15 residues. This CDR3 reads CASRLGGEVQNEQFF. Here the CDR3 DNA reads TGTGCCAGCAGATTAGGGGGGGAAGTTCAAAATGAGCAGTTCTTC.

This sequence joins TRBV18 and TRBJ2-3; possible D gene TRBD1, 5 bases. Deletions cut 0 bases from V and 4 bases from J, with 8 bases between. Germline CDR1 reads KGHSH; CDR2 reads LQKENI. The CDR3 covers 14 residues. The CDR3 loop is CASSPPPTADTQYF. The CDR3 DNA reads as TGTGCCAGCTCACCACCCCCGACAGCAGATACGCAGTATTTT.

With respect to this clone: Its ends do not fully match the called genes, so a read error is possible. The gene calls are TRBV6-2 or TRBV6-3 and TRBJ2-5; D remains ambiguous. This CDR3 is 11 amino acids long. CDR1 is MNHEY and CDR2 is SVGEGT in the germline V gene. CDR3 DNA sequence: TGTGCCAGCAGTTACGCGAGGCGTGCACACTTC. This gives the protein CASSYARRAHF.

The chain couples TRBV12-3 or TRBV12-4 to TRBJ1-1; a possible D gene is TRBD1 (5 bases). CDR3 length: 12 amino acids. Trimming took off 6 bases at V and 8 bases at J, with 13 bases between the two ends. The CDR3 nucleotides read TGTGCCAGCAGACAGCGGGACTTAGAAGCTTTCTTT. Protein: CASRQRDLEAFF.

The chain carries TRBV21-1 and TRBJ1-1; the table's D call of TRBD1 was not tested on the DNA. TRBV21-1 is designated a pseudogene. The CDR3 extends over 17 amino acids. CDR3 nucleotides: TGTGCCAGCAGCAAAAAACCCAGTACAGGGTTAGATACTGAAGCTTTCTTT. Its protein is CASSKKPSTGLDTEAFF.

In this sample, this clone turned up a few times. The V and J genes are TRBV7-2 and TRBJ1-1; D unclear. The CDR3 contains 15 residues. The germline V and J ends were trimmed by 6 bases and 11 bases, with 25 bases remaining between them. CDR1 and CDR2 from the germline V gene are SGHTA and FQGNSA. CDR3 residues: CASSSDPGTPNGAFF. In DNA, the CDR3 is TGTGCCAGCAGTTCAGACCCGGGAACCCCCAACGGGGCTTTCTTT.

This clone has more than one count but fewer than ten. This sequence joins TRBV28 and TRBJ1-2; the D gene is possibly TRBD1 (5 bases). V shed 6 bases and J shed 5 bases, with 16 bases lying between them. This CDR3 is 14 amino acids long. The germline CDR1 and CDR2 sequences are MDHEN and SYDVKM. CDR3 sequence: CASSPRTKSYGYTF. The CDR3 bases are TGTGCCAGCAGCCCAAGGACAAAGTCGTATGGCTACACCTTC.

The genes are TRBV7-9 and TRBJ1-1; 8 positions match TRBD1. Germline V gene data show CDR1 as SEHNR and CDR2 as FQNEAQ (reference sequence). V gave up 4 bases and J gave up 10 bases; unmatched junction bases: 2. The CDR3 is 11 residues long. CDR3 DNA sequence: TGTGCCAGCAGCTCAGGGGGCTTAGCTTTCTTT. It specifies CASSSGGLAFF.

The rearrangement uses TRBV28 and TRBJ1-5; D uncertain. Trimming left V 2 bases short and J 4 bases short, with 12 bases between. Germline V gene sequence: CDR1 MDHEN, CDR2 SYDVKM. This CDR3 is 15 amino acids long. CDR3 DNA: TGTGCCAGCAGTTTAGTCCCCGGGGTTAATCAGCCCCAGCATTTT. Its protein product is CASSLVPGVNQPQHF.